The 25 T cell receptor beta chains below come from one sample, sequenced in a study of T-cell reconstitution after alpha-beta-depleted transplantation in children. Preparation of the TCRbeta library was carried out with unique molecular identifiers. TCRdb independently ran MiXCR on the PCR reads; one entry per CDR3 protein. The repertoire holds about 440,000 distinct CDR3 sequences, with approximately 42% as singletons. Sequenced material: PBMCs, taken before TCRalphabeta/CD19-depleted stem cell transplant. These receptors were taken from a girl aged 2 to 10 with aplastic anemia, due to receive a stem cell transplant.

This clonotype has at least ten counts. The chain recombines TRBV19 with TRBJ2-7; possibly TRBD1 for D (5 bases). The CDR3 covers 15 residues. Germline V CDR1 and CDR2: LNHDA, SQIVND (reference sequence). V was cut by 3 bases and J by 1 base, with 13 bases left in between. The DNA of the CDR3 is TGTGCCAGTAGTATTCGCGCGACAGAATCCTACGAGCAGTACTTC. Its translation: CASSIRATESYEQYF.

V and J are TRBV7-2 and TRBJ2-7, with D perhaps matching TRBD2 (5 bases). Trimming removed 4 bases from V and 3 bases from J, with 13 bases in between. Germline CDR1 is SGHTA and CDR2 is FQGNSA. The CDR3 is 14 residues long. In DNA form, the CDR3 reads TGTGCCAGCAGCTCCTTCCAGGACTTCTACGAGCAGTACTTC. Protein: CASSSFQDFYEQYF.

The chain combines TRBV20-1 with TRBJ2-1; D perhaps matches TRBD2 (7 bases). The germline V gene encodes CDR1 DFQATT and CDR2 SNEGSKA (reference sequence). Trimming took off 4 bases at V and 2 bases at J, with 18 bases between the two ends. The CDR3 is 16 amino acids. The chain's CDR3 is CSANPGGGGPYNEQFF. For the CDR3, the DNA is TGCAGTGCTAACCCCGGGGGAGGGGGGCCCTACAATGAGCAGTTCTTC.

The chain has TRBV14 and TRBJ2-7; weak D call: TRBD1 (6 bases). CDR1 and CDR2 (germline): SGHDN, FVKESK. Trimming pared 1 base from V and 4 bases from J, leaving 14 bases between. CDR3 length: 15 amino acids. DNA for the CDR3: TGTGCCAGCAGCCAAGTTCGATCAGGGGCTTACGAGCAGTACTTC. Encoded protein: CASSQVRSGAYEQYF.

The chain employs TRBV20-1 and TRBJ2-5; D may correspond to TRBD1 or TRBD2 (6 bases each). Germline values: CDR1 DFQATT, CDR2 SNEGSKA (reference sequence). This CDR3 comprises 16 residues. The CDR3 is CSALPNRAGYQETQYF. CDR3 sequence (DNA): TGCAGCGCGCTTCCTAACAGGGCGGGGTACCAAGAGACCCAGTACTTC.

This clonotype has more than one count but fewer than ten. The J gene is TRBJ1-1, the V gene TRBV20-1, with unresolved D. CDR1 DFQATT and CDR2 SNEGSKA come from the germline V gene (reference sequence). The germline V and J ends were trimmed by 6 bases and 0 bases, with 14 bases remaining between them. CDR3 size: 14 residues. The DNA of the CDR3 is TGCAGTGCGTCTGCAACCGGGATGAACACTGAAGCTTTCTTT. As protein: CSASATGMNTEAFF.

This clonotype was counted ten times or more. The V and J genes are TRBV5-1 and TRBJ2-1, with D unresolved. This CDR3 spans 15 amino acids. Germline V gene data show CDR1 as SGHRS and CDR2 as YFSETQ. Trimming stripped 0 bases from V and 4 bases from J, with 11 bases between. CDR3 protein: CASSLASPVYNEQFF. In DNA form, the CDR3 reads TGCGCCAGCAGCTTGGCCTCTCCGGTTTACAATGAGCAGTTCTTC.

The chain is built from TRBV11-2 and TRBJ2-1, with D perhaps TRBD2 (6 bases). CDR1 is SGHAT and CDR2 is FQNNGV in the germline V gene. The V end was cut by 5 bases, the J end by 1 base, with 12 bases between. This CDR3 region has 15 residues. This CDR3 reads CASSPRDSSYNEQFF. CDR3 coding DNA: TGTGCCAGCAGCCCCCGGGACTCTTCCTACAATGAGCAGTTCTTC.

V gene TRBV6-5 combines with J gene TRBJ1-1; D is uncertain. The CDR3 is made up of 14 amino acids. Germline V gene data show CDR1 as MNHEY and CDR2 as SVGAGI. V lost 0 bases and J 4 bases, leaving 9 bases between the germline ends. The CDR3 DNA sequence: TGTGCCAGCAGTTACTCGACCGGCATCACTGAAGCTTTCTTT. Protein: CASSYSTGITEAFF.

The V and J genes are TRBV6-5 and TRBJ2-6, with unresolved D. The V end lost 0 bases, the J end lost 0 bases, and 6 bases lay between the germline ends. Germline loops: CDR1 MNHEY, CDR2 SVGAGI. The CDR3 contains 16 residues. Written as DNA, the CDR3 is TGTGCCAGCAGTTACTCTAGGAGCTCTGGGGCCAACGTCCTGACTTTC. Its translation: CASSYSRSSGANVLTF.

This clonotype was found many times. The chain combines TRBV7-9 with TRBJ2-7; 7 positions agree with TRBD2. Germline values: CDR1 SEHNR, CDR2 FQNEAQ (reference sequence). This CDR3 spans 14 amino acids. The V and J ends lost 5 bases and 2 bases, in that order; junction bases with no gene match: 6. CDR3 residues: CASSPLGTTYEQYF. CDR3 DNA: TGTGCCAGCAGCCCCTTAGGGACTACCTACGAGCAGTACTTC.

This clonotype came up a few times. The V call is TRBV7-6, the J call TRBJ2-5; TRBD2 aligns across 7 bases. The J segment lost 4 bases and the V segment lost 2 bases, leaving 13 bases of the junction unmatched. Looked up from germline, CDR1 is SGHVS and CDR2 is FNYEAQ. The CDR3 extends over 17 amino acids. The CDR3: CASSLQGGRAFRETQYF. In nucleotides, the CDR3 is TGTGCCAGCAGCTTACAAGGAGGGAGGGCCTTCCGAGAGACCCAGTACTTC. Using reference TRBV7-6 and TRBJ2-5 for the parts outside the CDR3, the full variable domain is GAGVSQSPRYKVTKRGQDVALRCDPISGHVSLYWYRQALGQGPEFLTYFNYEAQQDKSGLPNDRFSAERPEGSISTLTIQRTEQRDSAMYRCASSLQGGRAFRETQYFGPGTRLLVL.

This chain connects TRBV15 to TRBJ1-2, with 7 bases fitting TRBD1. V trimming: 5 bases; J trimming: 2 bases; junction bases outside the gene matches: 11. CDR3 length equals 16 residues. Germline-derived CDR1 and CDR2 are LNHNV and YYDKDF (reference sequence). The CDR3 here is CATSGGDSRVNYGYTF. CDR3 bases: TGTGCCACCAGCGGAGGGGACAGTCGAGTGAACTATGGCTACACCTTC.

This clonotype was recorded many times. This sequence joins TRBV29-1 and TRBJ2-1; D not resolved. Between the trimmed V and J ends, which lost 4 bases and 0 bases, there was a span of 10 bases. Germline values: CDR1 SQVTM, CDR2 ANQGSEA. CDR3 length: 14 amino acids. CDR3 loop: CSVADSSSYNEQFF. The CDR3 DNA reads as TGCAGCGTTGCCGATAGTAGCTCCTACAATGAGCAGTTCTTC.

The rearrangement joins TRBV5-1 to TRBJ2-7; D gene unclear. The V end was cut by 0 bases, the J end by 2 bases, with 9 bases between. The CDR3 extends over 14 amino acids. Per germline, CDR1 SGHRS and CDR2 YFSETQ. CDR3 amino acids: CASSLEPGAYEQYF. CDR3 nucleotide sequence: TGCGCCAGCAGCTTGGAACCGGGCGCCTACGAGCAGTACTTC.

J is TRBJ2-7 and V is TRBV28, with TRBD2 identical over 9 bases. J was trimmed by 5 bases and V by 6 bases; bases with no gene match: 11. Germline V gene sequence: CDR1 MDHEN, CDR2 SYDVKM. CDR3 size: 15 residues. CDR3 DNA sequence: TGTGCCAGCAGGTCCGGGACTAGCTTTTCCGACGAGCAGTACTTC. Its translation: CASRSGTSFSDEQYF. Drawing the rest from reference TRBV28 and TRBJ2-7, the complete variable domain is DVKVTQSSRYLVKRTGEKVFLECVQDMDHENMFWYRQDPGLGLRLIYFSYDVKMKEKGDIPEGYSVSREKKERFSLILESASTNQTSMYLCASRSGTSFSDEQYFGPGTRLTVT.

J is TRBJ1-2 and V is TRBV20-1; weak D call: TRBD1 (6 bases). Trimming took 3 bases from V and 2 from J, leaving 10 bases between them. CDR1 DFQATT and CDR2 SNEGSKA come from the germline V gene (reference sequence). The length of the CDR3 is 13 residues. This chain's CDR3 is CSARGAPNYGYTF. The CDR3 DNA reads TGCAGTGCTAGGGGGGCGCCCAACTATGGCTACACCTTC.

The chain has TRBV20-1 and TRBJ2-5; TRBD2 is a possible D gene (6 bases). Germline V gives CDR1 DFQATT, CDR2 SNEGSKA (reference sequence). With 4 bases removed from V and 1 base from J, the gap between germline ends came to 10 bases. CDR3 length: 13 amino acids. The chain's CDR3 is CSAISGVQETQYF. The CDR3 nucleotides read TGCAGTGCTATTTCGGGAGTCCAAGAGACCCAGTACTTC.

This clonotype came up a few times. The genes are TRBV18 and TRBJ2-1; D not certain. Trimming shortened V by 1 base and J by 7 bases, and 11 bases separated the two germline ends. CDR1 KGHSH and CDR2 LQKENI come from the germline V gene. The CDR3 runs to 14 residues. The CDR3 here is CASSPRKGSNEQFF. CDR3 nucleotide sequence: TGTGCCAGCTCACCACGGAAGGGATCTAATGAGCAGTTCTTC. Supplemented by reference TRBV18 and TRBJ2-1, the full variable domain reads NAGVMQNPRHLVRRRGQEARLRCSPMKGHSHVYWYRQLPEEGLKFMVYLQKENIIDESGMPKERFSAEFPKEGPSILRIQQVVRGDSAAYFCASSPRKGSNEQFFGPGTRLTVL.

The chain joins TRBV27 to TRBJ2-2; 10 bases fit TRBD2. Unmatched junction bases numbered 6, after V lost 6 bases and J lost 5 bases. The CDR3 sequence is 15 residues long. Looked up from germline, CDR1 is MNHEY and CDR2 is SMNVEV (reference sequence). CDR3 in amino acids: CASRTGGLATGELFF. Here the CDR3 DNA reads TGTGCCAGCAGGACGGGGGGACTAGCGACCGGGGAGCTGTTTTTT.

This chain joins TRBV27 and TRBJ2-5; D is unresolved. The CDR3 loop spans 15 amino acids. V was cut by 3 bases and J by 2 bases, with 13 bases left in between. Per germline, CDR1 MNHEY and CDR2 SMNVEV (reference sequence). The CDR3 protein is CASSFFGRAQETQYF. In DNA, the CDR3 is TGTGCCAGCAGTTTTTTCGGAAGGGCTCAAGAGACCCAGTACTTC.

CDR3 coding DNA: TGCGCCAGCAGCTTGGCCACTTACAGGGCGACAGATACGCAGTATTTT. Translation gives CASSLATYRATDTQYF. J is TRBJ2-3 and V is TRBV5-1; tentatively, D is TRBD1 (6 bases). The CDR3 runs 16 residues. The V gene's germline CDR1 is SGHRS and CDR2 YFSETQ. Trimming removed 0 bases at V and 3 bases at J, with 14 bases between.

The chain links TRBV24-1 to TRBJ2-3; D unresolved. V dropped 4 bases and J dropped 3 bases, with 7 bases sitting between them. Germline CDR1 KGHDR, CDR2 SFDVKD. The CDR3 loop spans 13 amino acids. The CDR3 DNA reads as TGTGCCACCAGTGAACCATCTACAGATACGCAGTATTTT. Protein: CATSEPSTDTQYF.

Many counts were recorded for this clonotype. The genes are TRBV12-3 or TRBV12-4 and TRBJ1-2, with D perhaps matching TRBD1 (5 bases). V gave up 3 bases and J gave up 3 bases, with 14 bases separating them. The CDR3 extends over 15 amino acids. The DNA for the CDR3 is TGTGCCAGCAGTTTTGGGGATCCAGGGTACTATGGCTACACCTTC. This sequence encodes CASSFGDPGYYGYTF.

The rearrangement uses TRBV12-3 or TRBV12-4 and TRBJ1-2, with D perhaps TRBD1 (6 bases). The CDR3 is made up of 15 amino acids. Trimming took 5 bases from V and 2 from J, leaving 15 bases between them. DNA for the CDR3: TGTGCCAGCAGTCCGATAGGGGGAAGGAACTATGGCTACACCTTC. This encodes CASSPIGGRNYGYTF.